This record looks at one TCR beta chain sequence and its context. Here immunoSEQ multiplex PCR was the method, and the copy in TCRdb shows in-frame clones only, minus some. The table has about 160,000 clones, over 65% seen once. The sample belongs to a study of cytotoxic CD8 clonotypes in ibrutinib-treated CLL. Study-level information: Response sampling took place at median 12 months of treatment, range 6 to 36.

The germline V gene encodes CDR1 SGHDT and CDR2 YYEEEE. The CDR3 runs 13 residues. The V end lost 7 bases, the J end lost 6 bases, and 14 bases lay between the germline ends. The specimen was PBMCs, collected after 12 months of ibrutinib treatment. This chain joins TRBV5-6 and TRBJ2-1; D gene ambiguous. The clonotype comes from a human donor with chronic lymphocytic leukemia. In DNA form, the CDR3 reads TGTGCCAGCCAGCTAACGGACGGCAATGAGCAGTTCTTC. Encoded protein: CASQLTDGNEQFF.